These T cell receptor beta chains were read from a single sample in a study of siplizumab effects on memory and regulatory T cells. Produced via immunoSEQ multiplex PCR; TCRdb's table is partial and in-frame only. The repertoire holds about 100,000 clones, with about 90% as singletons. Sequencing input: CD4+ T cells sorted from blood. Receptors originate from a human donor in good health. The CDR3 runs from the conserved cysteine through the conserved F or W. Fields, in order: V gene, D gene, J gene, clone size, CDR3 protein, CDR3 DNA. The D gene is left open where the match is weak. Clone size is shown for a subset of rows, as once, few, many or a class of expanded clone.

V gene: TRBV30
D gene: NA
J gene: TRBJ1-2
clone size: NA
CDR3 protein: CAWARVNYGYTF
CDR3 DNA: TGTGCCTGGGCCCGGGTCAACTATGGCTACACCTTC

V gene: TRBV5-3
D gene: NA
J gene: TRBJ1-2
clone size: NA
CDR3 protein: CARSTLFPENYGYTF
CDR3 DNA: TGTGCCAGAAGCACCCTATTCCCCGAAAACTATGGCTACACCTTC

V gene: TRBV2
D gene: TRBD1
J gene: TRBJ1-6
clone size: few
CDR3 protein: CASSYPGQVYNSPLHF
CDR3 DNA: TGTGCCAGCAGTTATCCGGGACAGGTCTATAATTCACCCCTCCACTTT

V gene: TRBV10-3
D gene: NA
J gene: TRBJ2-3
clone size: NA
CDR3 protein: CAISDPRGADTQYF
CDR3 DNA: TGTGCCATCAGTGATCCTAGGGGCGCAGATACGCAGTATTTT

V gene: TRBV12-5
D gene: TRBD1
J gene: TRBJ1-1
clone size: NA
CDR3 protein: CASGKTGGARLDTEAFF
CDR3 DNA: TGTGCTAGTGGGAAGACAGGGGGCGCTAGGTTGGACACTGAAGCTTTCTTT

V gene: TRBV21-1
D gene: NA
J gene: TRBJ1-1
clone size: NA
CDR3 protein: CASSLDTNTEAFF
CDR3 DNA: TGTGCCAGCAGCTTGGACACGAACACTGAAGCTTTCTTT

V gene: TRBV10-3
D gene: NA
J gene: TRBJ2-3
clone size: NA
CDR3 protein: CAIRPRSTDTQYF
CDR3 DNA: TGTGCCATCAGGCCACGGTCGACAGATACGCAGTATTTT

V gene: TRBV2
D gene: TRBD2
J gene: TRBJ2-5
clone size: NA
CDR3 protein: CASSTTSGGRETQYF
CDR3 DNA: TGTGCCAGCAGCACAACTAGCGGGGGCCGGGAGACCCAGTACTTC

V gene: TRBV9
D gene: NA
J gene: TRBJ1-1
clone size: NA
CDR3 protein: CASSVVDGEAFF
CDR3 DNA: TGTGCCAGCAGCGTAGTCGACGGTGAAGCTTTCTTT

V gene: TRBV7-6
D gene: NA
J gene: TRBJ2-5
clone size: NA
CDR3 protein: CASSLWAETQYF
CDR3 DNA: TGTGCCAGCAGCTTATGGGCAGAGACCCAGTACTTC

V gene: TRBV9
D gene: TRBD1
J gene: TRBJ1-3
clone size: NA
CDR3 protein: CASSVGGGFSGNTIYF
CDR3 DNA: TGTGCCAGCAGCGTAGGAGGGGGCTTTAGTGGAAACACCATATATTTT

V gene: TRBV14
D gene: NA
J gene: TRBJ2-7
clone size: NA
CDR3 protein: CASSRLVGYEQYF
CDR3 DNA: TGTGCCAGCTCCAGGTTAGTCGGCTACGAGCAGTACTTC

V gene: TRBV4-3
D gene: TRBD1
J gene: TRBJ1-1
clone size: once
CDR3 protein: CASSPRTGRNTEAFF
CDR3 DNA: TGCGCCAGCAGCCCACGGACAGGGCGGAACACTGAAGCTTTCTTT

V gene: TRBV2
D gene: NA
J gene: TRBJ2-6
clone size: NA
CDR3 protein: CARAMEDRSNVLTF
CDR3 DNA: TGTGCCAGAGCAATGGAAGACAGGTCCAACGTCCTGACTTTC

V gene: TRBV5-1
D gene: TRBD2
J gene: TRBJ2-2
clone size: NA
CDR3 protein: CASKTTSGGAPTGELFF
CDR3 DNA: TGCGCCAGCAAAACGACTAGCGGGGGGGCGCCCACCGGGGAGCTGTTTTTT

V gene: TRBV5-5
D gene: TRBD1
J gene: TRBJ1-1
clone size: NA
CDR3 protein: CASSLLVGQGGTEAFF
CDR3 DNA: TGTGCCAGCAGCCTTCTTGTAGGACAGGGGGGCACTGAAGCTTTCTTT

V gene: TRBV5-1
D gene: TRBD1
J gene: TRBJ2-7
clone size: NA
CDR3 protein: CASSPDRSYEQYF
CDR3 DNA: TGCGCCAGCAGCCCGGACAGGTCCTACGAGCAGTACTTC

V gene: TRBV28
D gene: TRBD1
J gene: TRBJ1-4
clone size: NA
CDR3 protein: CASSVAGTGGNEKLFF
CDR3 DNA: TGTGCCAGCAGTGTCGCCGGGACAGGGGGTAATGAAAAACTGTTTTTT

V gene: TRBV6-4
D gene: NA
J gene: TRBJ1-5
clone size: NA
CDR3 protein: CASSDMDPRRYSNQPQHF
CDR3 DNA: TGTGCCAGCAGCGACATGGACCCTCGACGGTATAGCAATCAGCCCCAGCATTTT